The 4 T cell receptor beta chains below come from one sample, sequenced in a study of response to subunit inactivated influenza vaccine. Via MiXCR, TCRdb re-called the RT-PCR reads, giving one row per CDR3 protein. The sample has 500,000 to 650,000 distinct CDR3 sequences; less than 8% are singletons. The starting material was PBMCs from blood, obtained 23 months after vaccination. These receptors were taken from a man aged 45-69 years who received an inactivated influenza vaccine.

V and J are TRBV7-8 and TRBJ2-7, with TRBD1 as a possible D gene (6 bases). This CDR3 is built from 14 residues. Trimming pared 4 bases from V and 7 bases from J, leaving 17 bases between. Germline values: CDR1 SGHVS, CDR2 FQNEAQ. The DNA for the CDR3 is TGTGCCAGCAGCTCATCTCCGGGACAACTGGAGCAGTACTTC. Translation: CASSSSPGQLEQYF.

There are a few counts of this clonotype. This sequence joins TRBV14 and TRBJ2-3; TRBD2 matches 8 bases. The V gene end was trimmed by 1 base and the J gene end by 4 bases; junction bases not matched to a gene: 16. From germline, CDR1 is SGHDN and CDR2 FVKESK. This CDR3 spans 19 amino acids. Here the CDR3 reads CASSQVPYTSGVKADTQYF. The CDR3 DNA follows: TGTGCCAGCAGCCAAGTCCCCTACACTAGCGGAGTTAAGGCAGATACGCAGTATTTT.

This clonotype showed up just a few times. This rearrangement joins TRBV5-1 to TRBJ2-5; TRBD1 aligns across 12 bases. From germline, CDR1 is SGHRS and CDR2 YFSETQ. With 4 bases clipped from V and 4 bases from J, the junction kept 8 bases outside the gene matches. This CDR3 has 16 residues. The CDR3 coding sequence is TGCGCCAGCAGCCCCCCCGCGGGACAGGGGGCAGAGACCCAGTACTTC. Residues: CASSPPAGQGAETQYF.

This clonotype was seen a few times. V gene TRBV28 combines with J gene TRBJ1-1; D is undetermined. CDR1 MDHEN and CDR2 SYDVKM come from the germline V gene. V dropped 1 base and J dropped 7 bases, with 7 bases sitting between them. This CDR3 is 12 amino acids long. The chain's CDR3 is CASSLFVGEAFF. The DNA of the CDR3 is TGTGCCAGCAGTTTATTTGTGGGTGAAGCTTTCTTT. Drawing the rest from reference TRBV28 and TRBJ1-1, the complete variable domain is DVKVTQSSRYLVKRTGEKVFLECVQDMDHENMFWYRQDPGLGLRLIYFSYDVKMKEKGDIPEGYSVSREKKERFSLILESASTNQTSMYLCASSLFVGEAFFGQGTRLTVV.